These 24 T cell receptor beta chains share one sample of origin, sequenced in a study of tumor and adjacent non-tumor tissue in lung cancer. A modified ARM-PCR protocol with three rounds of nested PCR amplified TCRbeta. MiXCR, applied by TCRdb to the multiplex PCR reads, yields one record per CDR3 protein. The sample lists under 100,000 distinct CDR3 sequences, approximately 71% occurring once. RNA was extracted from bulk tissue without any cell sorting. The sample consisted of lung tumor tissue. All receptors derive from a woman aged 70-85 years with non-small cell lung cancer.

This clonotype was picked up many times. This rearrangement joins TRBV6-5 to TRBJ2-1; 7 bases fit TRBD1. V shed 6 bases, J shed 7 bases, and the junction held 6 bases outside the gene matches. CDR1 MNHEY and CDR2 SVGAGI come from the germline V gene. This CDR3 spans 13 amino acids. CDR3 sequence (DNA): TGTGCCAGCAGCGGGACAGCATCAAATGAGCAGTTCTTC. It specifies CASSGTASNEQFF.

By sample share, this clonotype is medium-sized (0.01 to 0.1%). The J gene is TRBJ1-1, the V gene TRBV6-5; D unresolved. V was shortened by 0 bases and J by 11 bases, with 16 bases between the two germline ends. Germline CDR1 is MNHEY and CDR2 is SVGAGI. The CDR3 totals 14 residues. CDR3 protein: CASSYSIPVDGAFF. In nucleotides, the CDR3 is TGTGCCAGCAGTTACTCAATTCCGGTGGATGGGGCTTTCTTT.

As regards this clonotype: This may stem from a read error, because a much larger clone lies one nucleotide away. The chain has TRBV25-1 and TRBJ2-7; the match to TRBD2 covers 8 bases. This CDR3 has 13 residues. The V gene's germline CDR1 is MGHDK and CDR2 SYGVNS. Here the CDR3 reads CTSSLAGSFEQYF. CDR3 DNA: TGTACCAGCAGCTTAGCGGGAAGTTTCGAGCAGTACTTC.

Of note for this clonotype: A much bigger clone sits one base away, suggesting this may be a read error. V usage is TRBV7-9 and J usage is TRBJ2-5; D is uncertain. CDR1 and CDR2 from the germline V gene are SEHNR and FQNEAQ (reference sequence). The length of the CDR3 is 12 residues. The chain's CDR3 is CASSVHQENQYF. CDR3 in DNA: TGTGCCAGCAGCGTGCACCAAGAGAACCAGTACTTC.

This clonotype was recorded many times. V usage is TRBV20-1 and J usage is TRBJ1-5; unclear D gene. Trimming removed 2 bases from V and 3 bases from J, with 5 bases in between. Germline assignment: CDR1 DFQATT and CDR2 SNEGSKA (reference sequence). CDR3 length equals 12 residues. CDR3 residues: CSARFPNQPQHF. In DNA form, the CDR3 reads TGCAGTGCTAGATTCCCCAATCAGCCCCAGCATTTT.

In regard to this clonotype: Lacking the conserved final phenylalanine or tryptophan, this CDR3 likely reflects a read error. The chain combines TRBV5-1 with TRBJ1-1, with TRBD1 matching 10 bases. There are 17 residues in the CDR3. CDR1 and CDR2 from the germline V gene are SGHRS and YFSETQ. This CDR3 is CSSSPLTGGGGNTEAFL. The CDR3 DNA follows: TGCTCCAGCAGCCCTTTGACAGGGGGCGGTGGGAACACTGAAGCTTTCCTT.

Turning to this clonotype: Compared with germline, one end of the junction differs, possibly owing to a read error. V is TRBV5-4 and J is TRBJ1-1; D gene unclear. Per the germline V gene, CDR1 is SGHNT and CDR2 is YYREEE (reference sequence). This CDR3 has 12 residues. The CDR3 protein is CASSLWYGEAFF. The CDR3 nucleotides read TGTGCTAGCAGCCTGTGGTACGGTGAAGCTTTCTTT.

As regards this clonotype: A read error may explain this, as a much larger clone is one base away. The chain combines TRBV5-1 with TRBJ2-1; D possibly corresponds to TRBD2 (6 bases). CDR1 SGHRS and CDR2 YFSETQ come from the germline V gene. The CDR3 length is 17 residues. Trimming pared 4 bases from V and 9 bases from J, leaving 26 bases between. The CDR3 loop is CASSDFIASWRVGEQFF. As DNA, the CDR3 is TGCGCCAGCAGCGACTTTATAGCTAGCTGGAGGGTTGGTGAGCAGTTCTTC.

The V call is TRBV24-1, the J call TRBJ1-5; D uncertain. V dropped 2 bases and J dropped 8 bases, with 12 bases sitting between them. Germline values: CDR1 KGHDR, CDR2 SFDVKD. The CDR3 runs to 14 residues. CDR3 bases: TGTGCCACCAGTGATTCTACAGAGAATAAGCCCCAGCATTTT. It specifies CATSDSTENKPQHF.

This clonotype was found many times. This chain uses TRBV12-5 with TRBJ2-2, with TRBD1 as a possible D gene (6 bases). The CDR3 is made up of 15 amino acids. V lost 2 bases and J 6 bases, leaving 13 bases between the germline ends. Germline V lookup: CDR1 LGHNT, CDR2 FRNRAP. The CDR3 DNA is TGTGCTAGTGGTTTGTTCGCTGGGGGCCCCGGGGAGCTGTTTTTT. Translation gives CASGLFAGGPGELFF.

To note about this clonotype: An end of the junction differs from the germline gene, which may be a read error. The V call is TRBV11-2, the J call TRBJ2-1, with 7 positions matching TRBD1. The V gene's germline CDR1 is SGHAT and CDR2 FQNNGV. The CDR3 runs 16 residues. CDR3 sequence: CASNLVWTGVYNEQFF. CDR3 DNA sequence: TGTGCCAGCAACTTAGTTTGGACAGGTGTCTACAATGAGCAGTTCTTC.

With regard to this clonotype: In this CDR3 the conserved last residue, phenylalanine or tryptophan, is missing, so a read error is likely. V is TRBV24-1 and J is TRBJ1-5, with D uncertain. The germline V gene has CDR1 KGHDR and CDR2 SFDVKD. The CDR3 sequence is 14 residues long. The ends were cut back, 2 bases at V and 4 bases at J, with 8 bases in the middle. The CDR3 DNA sequence: TGTGCCACCAGTGATTCTACAGAGAATCAGCCCCAGCATTTA. It encodes CATSDSTENQPQHL.

The table lists this clonotype with a few counts. No conserved phenylalanine or tryptophan ends this CDR3, so it is likely a read error. The rearrangement uses TRBV5-4 and TRBJ2-5; D is possibly TRBD2 (6 bases). This CDR3 is 15 amino acids long. The germline V gene encodes CDR1 SGHNT and CDR2 YYREEE (reference sequence). CDR3 amino acids: CASSLEGIPQETQYL. CDR3 in DNA: TGTGCTAGCAGCTTGGAGGGGATACCACAAGAGACCCAGTACCTC.

The chain joins TRBV29-1 to TRBJ2-5; the D is unclear. With 2 bases removed from V and 2 bases from J, the gap between germline ends came to 18 bases. Per the germline V gene, CDR1 is SQVTM and CDR2 is ANQGSEA. The CDR3 consists of 16 residues. Here the CDR3 DNA reads TGCAGCGTTGAAAAGGGTAGCCATCTATTTCAAGAGACCCAGTACTTC. Translating it yields CSVEKGSHLFQETQYF.

In regard to this clonotype: A much larger clone sits a single nucleotide away, making a read error possible. In DNA, the CDR3 is TGTGCCAGCAGCTTGGGACAGGGACTCCAGCATTTT. It specifies CASSLGQGLQHF. The chain is built from TRBV13 and TRBJ1-5; 9 positions match TRBD1. This CDR3 comprises 12 residues. Germline CDR1 reads PRHDT; CDR2 reads FYEKMQ (reference sequence). V dropped 3 bases and J dropped 12; count of bases not matched to a gene: 3. Full variable domain (remainder filled in from reference TRBV13 and TRBJ1-5): AAGVIQSPRHLIKEKRETATLKCYPIPRHDTVYWYQQGPGQDPQFLISFYEKMQSDKGSIPDRFSAQQFSDYHSELNMSSLELGDSALYFCASSLGQGLQHFGDGTRLSIL.

This clonotype was counted many times. The chain recombines TRBV11-2 with TRBJ2-7; perhaps TRBD1 as D (6 bases). Germline assignment: CDR1 SGHAT and CDR2 FQNNGV. Trimming shortened V by 6 bases and J by 6 bases, and 12 bases separated the two germline ends. The CDR3 totals 12 residues. The CDR3 DNA reads as TGTGCCAGCAGTTTAACCAGGGGCGAGCAGTACTTC. Its protein is CASSLTRGEQYF.

V is TRBV4-1 and J is TRBJ2-2; D call uncertain. CDR3 length: 15 residues. Trimming took off 6 bases at V and 6 bases at J, with 17 bases between the two ends. CDR1 MGHRA and CDR2 YSYEKL come from the germline V gene. Written as DNA, the CDR3 is TGCGCCAGCAGTCAGGCTAATTGGGTCGCCGGGGAGCTGTTTTTT. Protein product: CASSQANWVAGELFF.

V is TRBV30 and J is TRBJ2-2; the match to TRBD1 covers 9 bases. With V trimmed by 4 bases and J by 5 bases, 11 bases remained unmatched. CDR1 is GTSNPN and CDR2 is SVGIG in the germline V gene (reference sequence). The CDR3 covers 16 residues. The CDR3 nucleotides read TGTGCCTGGAATGACCCGGGACAGGGTTTTACCGGGGAGCTGTTTTTT. It codes for CAWNDPGQGFTGELFF.

Details on this clonotype: Given a much more abundant clone one base away, this may be a read error. The gene calls are TRBV28 and TRBJ1-5, with 9 bases matching TRBD1. Trimming took 10 bases from V and 1 from J; bases not matched to a gene: 11. The germline gives CDR1 MDHEN, CDR2 SYDVKM. The CDR3 length is 16 residues. In nucleotides, the CDR3 is TGTGCCAACTCTACAACGGGACAGGGAAGCAATCAGCCCCAGCATTTT. Amino acids: CANSTTGQGSNQPQHF. Full variable domain (rest looked up from reference TRBV28 and TRBJ1-5): DVKVTQSSRYLVKRTGEKVFLECVQDMDHENMFWYRQDPGLGLRLIYFSYDVKMKEKGDIPEGYSVSREKKERFSLILESASTNQTSMYLCANSTTGQGSNQPQHFGDGTRLSIL.

Remarks on this clonotype: A read error may explain this, as a much larger clone is one base away. The chain recombines TRBV5-1 with TRBJ2-7, with TRBD1 matching 7 bases. The germline V gene has CDR1 SGHRS and CDR2 YFSETQ. The CDR3 has 12 residues. The CDR3 protein is CASRRDRDDQYF. The CDR3 coding sequence is TGCGCCAGCAGACGTGACAGGGACGATCAGTACTTC.

Worth noting for this clonotype: A read error may explain this, as a much larger clone is one base away. This CDR3 is CSTLWGGDTQYF. CDR3 bases: TGCAGTACCTTGTGGGGTGGAGATACGCAGTATTTT. The J gene is TRBJ2-3, the V gene TRBV20-1; D is uncertain. Germline assignment: CDR1 DFQATT and CDR2 SNEGSKA (reference sequence). Trimming stripped 8 bases from V and 5 bases from J, with 14 bases between. The CDR3 is 12 amino acids.

Note on this clonotype: The CDR3 does not close with the conserved phenylalanine or tryptophan, likely indicating a read error. It is unclear where the CDR3 begins or ends on the DNA, so no DNA is shown, and the CDR3 is as TCRdb lists it. The chain joins TRBV6-1 to TRBJ1-2; the table names TRBD1, a call not compared with the DNA. The CDR3 is made up of 14 amino acids, end residues included. CDR1 and CDR2 (germline): MNHNS, SASEGT. CDR3: CASSEKGDLYGYTL.

In its sample, this clonotype ranks as medium-sized (0.01 to 0.1%). J is TRBJ2-1 and V is TRBV6-2 or TRBV6-3; 12 bases match TRBD2. The length of the CDR3 is 14 residues. V lost 8 bases, J lost 8 bases, and 7 bases stayed unmatched. CDR1 is MNHEY and CDR2 is SVGEGT in the germline V gene. The CDR3 nucleotides are TGTGCCAGCGAACTAGCGGGAGGTACGGATGAGCAGTTCTTC. It translates to CASELAGGTDEQFF.

This clonotype occurred once. This chain uses TRBV29-1 with TRBJ1-2; 7 bases match TRBD1. Germline-derived CDR1 and CDR2 are SQVTM and ANQGSEA. This CDR3 is 12 amino acids long. V dropped 6 bases and J dropped 6; count of bases not matched to a gene: 7. Written as DNA, the CDR3 is TGCAGCGTCCGGAGACAGGGCGATGGCTACACCTTC. Protein sequence: CSVRRQGDGYTF.